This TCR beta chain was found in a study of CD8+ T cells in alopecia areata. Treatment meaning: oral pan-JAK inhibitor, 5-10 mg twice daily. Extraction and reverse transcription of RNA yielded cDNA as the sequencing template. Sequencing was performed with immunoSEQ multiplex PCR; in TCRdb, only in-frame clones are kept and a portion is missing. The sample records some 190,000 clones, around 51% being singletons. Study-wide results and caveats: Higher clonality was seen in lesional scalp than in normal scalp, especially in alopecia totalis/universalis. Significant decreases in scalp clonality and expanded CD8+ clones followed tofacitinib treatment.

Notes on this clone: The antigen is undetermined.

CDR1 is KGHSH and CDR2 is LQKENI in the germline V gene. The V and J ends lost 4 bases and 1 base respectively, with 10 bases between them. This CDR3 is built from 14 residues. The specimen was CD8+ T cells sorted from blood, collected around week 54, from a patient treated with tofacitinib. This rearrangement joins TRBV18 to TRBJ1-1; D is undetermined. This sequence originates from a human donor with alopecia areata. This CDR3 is CASSLRTGNTEAFF. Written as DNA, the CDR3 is TGTGCCAGCTCACTAAGGACGGGGAACACTGAAGCTTTCTTT.